A selection of T cell receptor beta chains follows, all from one sample in a study of blood T cell repertoires in COVID-19. Sequenced by immunoSEQ multiplex PCR; TCRdb stores in-frame clones only, minus some. In the table there are more than 250,000 clones, 83% of which are singletons. Sequencing input: peripheral blood. These receptors originate from a woman between 50 and 59 years old with acute or convalescent COVID-19. The conserved cysteine and the conserved F or W are not part of the CDR3 here.

v_call,j_call,cdr3_aa
TRBV4-1,TRBJ1-6,ASSQGTGAQGLH
TRBV13,TRBJ1-1,ASSLVRAEAF
TRBV4-2,TRBJ2-7,ASSRAGGTLYEQY
TRBV5-1,TRBJ1-1,ASSWDRDGTEAF
TRBV5-1,TRBJ2-2,ASSFGGSLNTGELF
TRBV2,TRBJ1-2,ASLKEGQGYYGYT
TRBV5-6,TRBJ2-3,ASSLYTDTQY
TRBV6-6,TRBJ2-1,ASSPSTRYNEQF
TRBV7-2,TRBJ2-1,ASSPSGGALGGEQF
TRBV18,TRBJ2-2,ASSGAGDSNTGELF
TRBV3-1/TRBV3-2,TRBJ2-1,ASSRRLAGDYNEQF
TRBV19,TRBJ2-1,ASTGDLIVEQF
TRBV3-1/TRBV3-2,TRBJ1-3,ASSRGFSGNTIY
TRBV9,TRBJ2-2,ASSPRLATQPHELF
TRBV29-1,TRBJ1-5,SSADSQDQPQH
TRBV27,TRBJ1-1,ASSLSPQGTEAF
TRBV25-1,TRBJ2-5,ASSGLAEETQY
TRBV2,TRBJ2-1,ASSPGIQGGEQF
TRBV5-1,TRBJ2-2,ASGSGGPNTGELF
TRBV20-1,TRBJ1-1,SASGQLAF
TRBV12-1,TRBJ1-5,ASGGYSNQPQH
TRBV4-3,TRBJ2-1,ASSQEVGTGYRNNEQF
TRBV7-8,TRBJ2-7,ASSLTDNHEQY
TRBV19,TRBJ2-3,ASRPPPGAGGRDTQY
TRBV6-8,TRBJ2-6,ARLPGSGANVLT
TRBV10-3,TRBJ1-2,AITPGQGGNYGYT
TRBV3-1/TRBV3-2,TRBJ1-6,ASSVRGTANSPLH
TRBV30,TRBJ1-6,AWSVQGRDLVYNSPLH
TRBV5-5,TRBJ1-1,ASSWDRPFMNTEAF